This T cell receptor beta chain was observed in a study of shared clonotypes between healthy human individuals (dated by TCRdb to about 2020). The study in broad terms: The cohort comprised a couple of women and a few men aged 18 to 49 years. For each donor, CD4 naive and CD4 memory were each given three plates, CD8 naive was given two plates, and CD8 memory was given one plate. Blood TCR repertoires of a handful of healthy adults were deeply sequenced to estimate repertoire size and the extent of clonotype sharing between individuals. To increase sequencing depth and limit assay-specific biases, different laboratories used diverse techniques to prepare libraries and sequence TCR repertoires. Each donor's leukapheresis produced roughly between about 0.9 and 9.5 billion PBMCs. Overall results and qualifications from the work: Sampling was restricted to blood, and TCR repertoires in tissue are likely to differ from TCR repertoires in blood. Compared with non-shared clonotypes, the clonotypes found in all four sorted-subset donors had higher generation probabilities. Larger estimated clonotype richness was generally found for naive subsets than for memory subsets. Based on pairwise subsampling, the degree of clonotype sharing among donors was expected to be affected by sequencing depth. Across several donors, about 5% of naive CD4, roughly 3.3% of naive CD8, 2% to 2.5% of memory CD4, and roughly 0.41% of memory CD8 clonotypes were shared. Because the study included a small number of donors, the genetic and exposure-history diversity represented was limited. Incomplete sequencing was indicated by rarefaction of sorted-subset datasets, despite the large sequencing depth.

Per the germline V gene, ENHRY is the CDR1 and SYGVKD is the CDR2. V and J lose 8 bases and 10 bases, and a span of 20 bases separates them. The CDR3 contains 14 residues, cysteine and phenylalanine counted. The retained sequence is limited to the CDR3, 42 bases, with the frame set at the first base. Turning to this clone: This receptor's antigen is unknown. Base qualities are not at hand, and no much larger clone is one base apart.

Healthy HIV-negative adults with no recently reported acute infections or vaccinations were included as donors. All donors were Caucasian adults living in Nashville, Tennessee, USA. Magnetic negative selection was used to enrich CD4+ T cells, after which naive cells were positively selected on CD45RA and the negative fraction became the memory subset. After blood collection by leukapheresis, PBMCs were isolated using Ficoll-Histopaque density gradient centrifugation and then cryopreserved in the vapor phase of liquid nitrogen. Analytical flow cytometry was used to check the purity and quantity of every magnetically sorted T cell population. Genomic DNA was isolated from each sorted fraction and quantified by UV absorbance on a Nanodrop 2000c. TCR CDR3 regions were amplified from genomic DNA by multiplex PCR using the deep immunoSEQ assay. For each cell subset, the extracted genomic DNA was distributed evenly across all wells of several immunoSEQ 96-well plates, and each plate served as one replicate. Each replicate PCR for sorted subsets received approximately 220 ng genomic DNA, equal to tens of thousands of T cell genomes. Purified libraries were measured with a Qubit 3.0 fluorometer, size-checked on a Bioanalyzer 2100, and measured again with the KAPA Library Quantification kit. Each immunoSEQ 96-well plate was sequenced on its own single-read 150-cycle Illumina NextSeq 550 flow cell. The published analysis was carried out like this. Because the immunoSEQ output included only junctional sequences and no quality scores, the filtering could not be the same as the filtering used for full-length reads. Sequences were annotated with PyIR, a Python wrapper for IgBLAST v1.9, and V/J genes and CDR3 were assigned using IMGT germline references. Reads were removed for weak V/J assignments (E-value above 1e-6), missing CDR3, stop codons, out-of-frame junctions, or ambiguous translated residues. V3J clonotypes were defined by identical inferred V gene, J gene, and CDR3 amino acid sequence. Percentage overlap between repertoires was computed as shared unique clonotypes divided by the size of the smaller repertoire. Richness of each repertoire was evaluated using RTK rarefaction, the Chao1 estimator, and Recon v2.1 estimates of unobserved clonotypes. Generation probabilities were computed with OLGA for all TCRbeta clonotypes obtained by the gDNA method from several donors. TCRdb re-hosts the immuneACCESS table, in-frame sequences only. Its copies lack some clones; in the studies checked, an unresolved V gene accounts for under half of them, and the cause for the rest is not known. Clonal size and the V and J genes are those of that table, whereas D and trimming came from the DNA. The sample table contains a few million clones; only one count was recorded for over 85% of them. The ten largest clonotypes hold about 0.39% of the sample.

Sequences were obtained from naive CD4+ T cells from PBMCs. The cell subset or site label, read with the paper, signifies: CD45RA+ positively selected. The TCR was taken from a man aged 18 to 30 in good health. Some clones in this sample may be carry-over from other donors' samples. The chain is encoded by TRBV10-3 joined to TRBJ1-4; tentative D gene TRBD1, with 5 bases matching. The DNA is as follows: TGTGCCATCGCCGCAGACAGTACGGGTAGAAAACTGTTTTTT. It is translated as CAIAADSTGRKLFF.